This TCR beta chain was retrieved from a study of blood T cell repertoires in COVID-19. Study information: Specimens from acute and convalescent COVID-19 originated in the United States, Italy and Spain. T cells, B-cell-depleted T cells, or PBMCs supplied cDNA or gDNA.

In the original processing: Estimates of nucleated cell counts were drawn from the amplification of reference gene primers. The repertoire was sequenced with immunoSEQ multiplex PCR; TCRdb's copy has only in-frame clones and lacks some. The V and J calls and clone size come from that table; D and trimming were worked out from the DNA. The sample records 120,000 or so clones, almost 85% being singletons. CDR1 LNHDA and CDR2 SQIVND come from the germline V gene (reference sequence). There are 13 residues in the CDR3. Trimming removed 10 bases from V and 3 bases from J, with 14 bases in between. The sequenced sample consisted of peripheral blood. This clonotype was sampled from a woman aged 30 to 39 who had recovered from COVID-19. V usage is TRBV19 and J usage is TRBJ2-3; no clear D gene. The CDR3 is CATSRSGTDTQYF. Here the CDR3 DNA reads TGTGCCACCAGTCGGTCCGGGACAGATACGCAGTATTTT.